One and the same sample provided the 5 T cell receptor beta chains below, sequenced in a study of sequential checkpoint blockade in melanoma. Sequencing was performed with immunoSEQ multiplex PCR; in TCRdb, only in-frame clones are kept and a portion is missing. The data show approximately 10,000 clones, about four fifths seen once. The treatment is: randomized to nivolumab then ipilimumab (arm A) or the reverse (arm B). Source: CD8+ T cells sorted from blood (inferred from file names), taken from a patient given nivolumab and ipilimumab in sequence. The receptor set was obtained from a human donor with melanoma.

The genes are TRBV11-1 and TRBJ1-5, with D hard to call. This CDR3 is 15 amino acids long. Germline CDR1 reads SGHAT; CDR2 reads FQDESV (reference sequence). V was shortened by 5 bases and J by 0 bases, with 11 bases between the two germline ends. In nucleotides, the CDR3 is TGTGCCAGCAGCCCGGAGGGTTATAGCAATCAGCCCCAGCATTTT. Protein sequence: CASSPEGYSNQPQHF.

The chain links TRBV7-9 to TRBJ1-1; D gene ambiguous. Germline V lookup: CDR1 SEHNR, CDR2 FQNEAQ (reference sequence). V gave up 3 bases and J gave up 11 bases, with 7 bases separating them. The CDR3 extends over 10 amino acids. CDR3 nucleotide sequence: TGTGCCAGCAGCTTTACTCCGGCTTTCTTT. Amino acids: CASSFTPAFF.

The chain is built from TRBV28 and TRBJ2-1; 11 bases are a match to TRBD2. Germline values: CDR1 MDHEN, CDR2 SYDVKM. This CDR3 contains 17 residues. J lost 7 bases, V lost 4 bases, and 12 bases had no gene match. CDR3 coding DNA: TGTGCCAGCAGTTCCGGACCCACTAGCGGGAGCGGTAATGAGCAGTTCTTC. This sequence encodes CASSSGPTSGSGNEQFF.

This clone was observed a single time. The J gene is TRBJ1-1, the V gene TRBV28; D possibly corresponds to TRBD1 (6 bases). Germline CDR1 and CDR2: MDHEN and SYDVKM. There are 14 residues in the CDR3. Trimming stripped 5 bases from V and 3 bases from J, with 13 bases between. DNA of the CDR3: TGTGCCAGCAGTCTACAGGGTTGGGACACTGAAGCTTTCTTT. It is translated as CASSLQGWDTEAFF.

The chain employs TRBV19 and TRBJ1-4, with 8 bases fitting TRBD1. CDR1 LNHDA and CDR2 SQIVND come from the germline V gene (reference sequence). The CDR3 covers 14 residues. The junction had 7 bases not matched to a gene; V was cut back by 5 bases and J by 8 bases. The CDR3 sequence: CASSPRQGNEKLFF. In DNA form, the CDR3 reads TGTGCCAGTAGTCCGCGACAGGGGAACGAAAAACTGTTTTTT.